These 23 T cell receptor beta chains came from one sample sequenced in a study of blood T cell repertoires in COVID-19. The data were produced by immunoSEQ multiplex PCR, yet TCRdb's version contains in-frame clones alone and is incomplete. The table shows more than 85,000 clones, with around 83% occurring only once. What was sequenced was peripheral blood. Every receptor here comes from a man in his 60s with acute or convalescent COVID-19.

V is TRBV5-1 and J is TRBJ2-5; 7 positions agree with TRBD1. Germline loops: CDR1 SGHRS, CDR2 YFSETQ. There are 13 residues in the CDR3. Losses at the gene ends were 4 bases for V and 4 bases for J; bases not matched to a gene: 4. Here the CDR3 reads CASSIKGAETQYF. CDR3 in DNA: TGCGCCAGCAGCATCAAGGGGGCAGAGACCCAGTACTTC.

The rearrangement links TRBV19 to TRBJ1-2, with 7 bases fitting TRBD1. The ends lost 5 bases at V and 7 bases at J; junction bases unmatched: 10. The length of the CDR3 is 14 residues. Germline V lookup: CDR1 LNHDA, CDR2 SQIVND (reference sequence). The CDR3 region is CASSPRQGGSGYTF. CDR3 DNA: TGTGCCAGTAGTCCCCGGCAGGGGGGATCTGGCTACACCTTC.

The chain combines TRBV4-2 with TRBJ1-2; 8 bases map to TRBD1. The CDR3 consists of 16 residues. With V trimmed by 1 base and J by 3 bases, 7 bases remained unmatched. From germline, CDR1 is LGHNA and CDR2 YNFKEQ. Written as DNA, the CDR3 is TGTGCCAGCAGCCAAGGGATCAGGGGGCCCTACTATGGCTACACCTTC. This encodes CASSQGIRGPYYGYTF.

This rearrangement joins TRBV27 to TRBJ1-1; possibly TRBD1 for D (6 bases). The CDR3 spans 14 residues. Deletions cut 8 bases from V and 5 bases from J, with 18 bases between. The germline CDR1 and CDR2 sequences are MNHEY and SMNVEV (reference sequence). The CDR3 DNA reads TGTGCCAGCGCCGAAAGGGGGGGGCGTACTGAAGCTTTCTTT. Protein product: CASAERGGRTEAFF.

The rearrangement joins TRBV27 to TRBJ1-2; the D is unclear. The V and J ends lost 10 bases and 4 bases respectively, with 7 bases between them. CDR3 length: 10 residues. Germline V gene lookup returns CDR1 MNHEY and CDR2 SMNVEV (reference sequence). The CDR3 nucleotides read TGTGCCAACTTCACCTATGGCTACACCTTC. This gives the protein CANFTYGYTF.

In regard to this clone: The junction departs from germline at one end; a sequencing error may be responsible. The chain uses TRBV11-2 and TRBJ2-7, with 8 nucleotides matching TRBD1. CDR3 length: 14 residues. Germline CDR1 SGHAT, CDR2 FQNNGV. The CDR3 DNA follows: TGTGCCAGCAGCCAACTAACGCTGGGACAGGCCGATAACTTC. This codes for CASSQLTLGQADNF.

Note on this clone: It is likely a read error, because the conserved phenylalanine at the end of the CDR3 is missing. The DNA is omitted, as the CDR3 cannot be located on it reliably, and the CDR3 follows TCRdb's listing. V and J are TRBV28 and TRBJ2-7; the D call TRBD1 from the table was never checked on the DNA. CDR1 is MDHEN and CDR2 is SYDVKM in the germline V gene. A total of 13 residues make up the CDR3, ends included. This CDR3 reads CASSSIPGTPLLS.

This chain connects TRBV5-1 to TRBJ2-3; TRBD1 aligns across 9 bases. The V segment lost 3 bases and the J segment 1 base; nucleotides outside the gene matches: 6. The V gene's germline CDR1 is SGHRS and CDR2 YFSETQ. The CDR3 sequence is 16 residues long. In DNA, the CDR3 is TGCGCCAGCAGCTCGACCGGGACAGGGCGCACAGATACGCAGTATTTT. This codes for CASSSTGTGRTDTQYF.

This chain joins TRBV6-2 or TRBV6-3 and TRBJ1-5; D gene uncertain. Germline CDR1 and CDR2: MNHEY and SVGEGT. Trimming shortened V by 6 bases and J by 4 bases, and 16 bases separated the two germline ends. This CDR3 spans 15 amino acids. This CDR3 is CASSPTGRTNQPQHF. The CDR3 DNA reads as TGTGCCAGCAGCCCCACCGGGAGGACGAATCAGCCCCAGCATTTT.

This clone showed up just once. The V and J genes are TRBV6-6 and TRBJ2-3; a possible D gene is TRBD2 (5 bases). Per germline, CDR1 MNHNY and CDR2 SVGAGI (reference sequence). The CDR3 loop spans 15 amino acids. V lost 2 bases and J lost 8, with 17 bases in between. CDR3 bases: TGTGCCAGCAGTTACACCCCAGACTCCGCGGGTACGCAGTATTTT. The encoded protein is CASSYTPDSAGTQYF.

This chain links TRBV2 with TRBJ2-1, with 10 bases lining up with TRBD1. The CDR3 extends over 15 amino acids. After removal of 4 bases from V and 7 bases from J, the junction contained 7 bases not matched to a gene. The germline V gene has CDR1 SNHLY and CDR2 FYNNEI. The CDR3 spells CASSGVGTGENEQFF. The CDR3 DNA sequence: TGTGCCAGCAGTGGGGTCGGGACAGGGGAGAATGAGCAGTTCTTC.

This chain uses TRBV18 with TRBJ1-5; D is perhaps TRBD1 (5 bases). This CDR3 comprises 17 residues. The germline gives CDR1 KGHSH, CDR2 LQKENI. Trimming removed 0 bases from V and 4 bases from J, with 16 bases in between. CDR3 loop: CASSPPGVAVENQPQHF. The CDR3 DNA reads TGTGCCAGCTCACCACCAGGGGTTGCGGTAGAGAATCAGCCCCAGCATTTT.

The CDR3 loop is CASSVGEAWGYSNQPQHF. In nucleotides, the CDR3 is TGTGCCAGCAGTGTTGGGGAGGCGTGGGGTTATAGCAATCAGCCCCAGCATTTT. The rearrangement joins TRBV28 to TRBJ1-5; no reliable D call. This CDR3 comprises 18 residues. The V end was cut by 5 bases, the J end by 0 bases, with 20 bases between. CDR1 is MDHEN and CDR2 is SYDVKM in the germline V gene.

The V call is TRBV12-3 or TRBV12-4, the J call TRBJ2-3; D not certain. Trimming stripped 3 bases from V and 5 bases from J, with 9 bases between. CDR3 length equals 13 residues. The CDR3 spells CASSFESRDTQYF. The CDR3 DNA reads as TGTGCCAGCAGTTTCGAGTCTAGAGATACGCAGTATTTT.

As for this clone: Other DNA sequences in this sample translate to the same CDR3. This rearrangement joins TRBV7-2 to TRBJ2-7, with 10 bases identical to TRBD1. The V and J ends lost 5 bases and 0 bases, in that order; junction bases with no gene match: 7. CDR3 size: 16 residues. Germline CDR1 reads SGHTA; CDR2 reads FQGNSA. The CDR3 nucleotides read TGTGCCAGCAGCACGCGGACAGGGGGGAGCTCCTACGAGCAGTACTTC. Translation: CASSTRTGGSSYEQYF.

The rearrangement uses TRBV28 and TRBJ2-1, with D perhaps matching TRBD1 (6 bases). Germline V gene sequence: CDR1 MDHEN, CDR2 SYDVKM. Trimming removed 3 bases from V and 6 bases from J, with 12 bases in between. This CDR3 spans 14 amino acids. The CDR3 is CASSFLQGSNEQFF. CDR3 sequence (DNA): TGTGCCAGCAGTTTCCTACAGGGAAGCAATGAGCAGTTCTTC.

The chain carries TRBV28 and TRBJ2-7; D is unclear. The CDR3 runs 12 residues. Trimming cost V 2 bases and J 6 bases, with 8 bases left between them. The germline CDR1 and CDR2 sequences are MDHEN and SYDVKM. DNA of the CDR3: TGTGCCAGCAGTTTACTGGGCTTCGAGCAGTACTTC. Translation gives CASSLLGFEQYF.

V usage is TRBV11-2 and J usage is TRBJ2-1; 11 bases align to TRBD2. The CDR3 extends over 15 amino acids. With V trimmed by 5 bases and J by 2 bases, 2 bases remained unmatched. Germline V gives CDR1 SGHAT, CDR2 FQNNGV. CDR3 nucleotide sequence: TGTGCCAGCAGCGAACTAGCGGGGGCCTACAATGAGCAGTTCTTC. This gives the protein CASSELAGAYNEQFF.

The rearrangement joins TRBV19 to TRBJ2-1, with 7 bases that match TRBD1. Losses at the gene ends were 0 bases for V and 14 bases for J; bases not matched to a gene: 10. The CDR3 has 14 residues. Germline lookup yields CDR1 LNHDA and CDR2 SQIVND (reference sequence). The CDR3 DNA follows: TGTGCCAGTAGTATAGATAGATGGGGACAGCGAAAGTTCTTC. Translating it yields CASSIDRWGQRKFF.

Points on this clone: A read error may produce the germline difference seen at one junction end. The rearrangement uses TRBV7-8 and TRBJ2-5; TRBD2 matches 12 bases. Per the germline V gene, CDR1 is SGHVS and CDR2 is FQNEAQ. The length of the CDR3 is 14 residues. The CDR3 DNA follows: TGTGCCAGCAGCCTAGCGGGGGGGCCAGAGACCCAGTACTTC. The encoded protein is CASSLAGGPETQYF.

This rearrangement joins TRBV12-3 or TRBV12-4 to TRBJ2-7, with TRBD1 identical over 8 bases. V was pared by 8 bases and J by 4 bases, with 7 bases of the junction left unmatched. This CDR3 comprises 13 residues. Here the CDR3 reads CASRYRGVYEQYF. The CDR3 bases are TGTGCCAGCCGCTACAGGGGGGTATACGAGCAGTACTTC.

Written as DNA, the CDR3 is TGTGCCAGCAGCGCCGACCTTGGAGGGACTAGCGGGCAGTATTTT. This gives the protein CASSADLGGTSGQYF. The gene calls are TRBV9 and TRBJ2-3; the match to TRBD2 covers 11 bases. This CDR3 is built from 15 residues. V lost 3 bases, J lost 11 bases, and 11 bases stayed unmatched. The germline gives CDR1 SGDLS, CDR2 YYNGEE. The full variable domain, in which reference TRBV9 and TRBJ2-3 provide the parts outside the CDR3, is DSGVTQTPKHLITATGQRVTLRCSPRSGDLSVYWYQQSLDQGLQFLIQYYNGEERAKGNILERFSAQQFPDLHSELNLSSLELGDSALYFCASSADLGGTSGQYFGPGTRLTVL.

This clone was seen only a few times. The rearrangement links TRBV19 to TRBJ1-3; TRBD1 agrees at 7 bases. Germline CDR1 and CDR2: LNHDA and SQIVND (reference sequence). This CDR3 has 14 amino acids. Unmatched junction bases numbered 8, after V lost 6 bases and J lost 6 bases. CDR3 residues: CASSQSTGLNTIYF. The DNA of the CDR3 is TGTGCCAGTAGCCAATCGACAGGGTTAAACACCATATATTTT.